This TCR beta chain is drawn from a study of T-cell memory formation after mild COVID-19. Study-wide context: Largely donor-specific TCR clusters were found. Study-wide results and limits: The study detected some responding clones in pre-infection memory, suggesting cross-reactive memory joined.

TCRdb recomputed calls from the 5' RACE reads with MiXCR, one row per CDR3 protein. The sample carries 300,000 to 400,000 distinct CDR3 sequences, roughly an eighth recorded once. Regarding this clonotype: The antigen remains unidentified.

Germline loops: CDR1 LGHNA, CDR2 YSLEER. Between the trimmed V and J ends, which lost 2 bases and 3 bases, there was a span of 22 bases. The CDR3 is 18 amino acids. The material sequenced was PBMCs or a T cell subset sorted from them (not recorded which). The receptor was derived from a young man who had mild COVID-19 (a few samples of this study predate the infection). Cell type and time point are not known. The V call is TRBV4-3, the J call TRBJ1-2; D is perhaps TRBD1 (6 bases). In DNA form, the CDR3 reads TGCGCCAGCAGCCAACAAACCGGGGGCCGACAGGATCACTATGGCTACACCTTC. It specifies CASSQQTGGRQDHYGYTF.